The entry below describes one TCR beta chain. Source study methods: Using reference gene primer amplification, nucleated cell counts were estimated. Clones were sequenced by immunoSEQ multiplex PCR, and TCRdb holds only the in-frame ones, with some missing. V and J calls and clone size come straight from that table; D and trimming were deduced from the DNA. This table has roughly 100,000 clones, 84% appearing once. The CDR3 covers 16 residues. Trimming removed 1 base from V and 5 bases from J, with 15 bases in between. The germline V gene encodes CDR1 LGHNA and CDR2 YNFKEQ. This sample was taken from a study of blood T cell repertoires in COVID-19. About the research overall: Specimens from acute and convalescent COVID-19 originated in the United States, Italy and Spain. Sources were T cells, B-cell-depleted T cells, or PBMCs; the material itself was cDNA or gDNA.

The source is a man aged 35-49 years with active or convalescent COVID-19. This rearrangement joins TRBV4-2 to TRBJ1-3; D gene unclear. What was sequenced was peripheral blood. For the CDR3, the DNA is TGTGCCAGCAGCCAAGGAGAGGTGGAGGTCCGAAACACCATATATTTT. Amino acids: CASSQGEVEVRNTIYF.